This TCR beta chain appears in the sequencing data of a study of blood T cell repertoires in COVID-19. Study at large: Whether acute or convalescent, the COVID-19 samples came from the United States, Italy and Spain.

The data were produced by immunoSEQ multiplex PCR, yet TCRdb's version contains in-frame clones alone and is incomplete. The data hold approximately 260,000 clones, with approximately 83% observed a single time. This sequence was found in an elderly woman with acute or convalescent COVID-19. Sequencing was carried out using peripheral blood.

The CDR3 here is CAAEQGDTGELFF. In DNA form, the CDR3 reads TGTGCCGCGGAGCAGGGGGACACCGGGGAGCTGTTTTTT. The chain uses TRBV28 and TRBJ2-2; 7 bases line up with TRBD1. V lost 11 bases and J lost 3; bases outside the gene matches: 6. Looked up from germline, CDR1 is MDHEN and CDR2 is SYDVKM. The length of the CDR3 is 13 residues.